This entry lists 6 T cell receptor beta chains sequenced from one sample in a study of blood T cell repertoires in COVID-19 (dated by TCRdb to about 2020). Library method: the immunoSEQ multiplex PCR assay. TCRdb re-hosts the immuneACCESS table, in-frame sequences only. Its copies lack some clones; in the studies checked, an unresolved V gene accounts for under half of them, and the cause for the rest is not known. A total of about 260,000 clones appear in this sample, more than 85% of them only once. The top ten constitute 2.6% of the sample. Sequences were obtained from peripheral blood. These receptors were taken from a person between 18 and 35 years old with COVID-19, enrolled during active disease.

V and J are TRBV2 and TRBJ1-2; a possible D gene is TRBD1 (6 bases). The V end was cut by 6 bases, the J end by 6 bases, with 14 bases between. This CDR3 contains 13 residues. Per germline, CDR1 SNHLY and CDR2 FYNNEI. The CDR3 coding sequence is TGTGCCAGCAGGCGCCAGGGGCGCGATGGCTACACCTTC. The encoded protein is CASRRQGRDGYTF.

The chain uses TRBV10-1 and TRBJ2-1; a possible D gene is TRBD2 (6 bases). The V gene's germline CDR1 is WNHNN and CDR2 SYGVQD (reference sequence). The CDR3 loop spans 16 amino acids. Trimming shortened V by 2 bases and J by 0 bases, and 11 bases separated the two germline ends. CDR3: CASSEGSGPSYNEQFF. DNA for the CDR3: TGCGCCAGCAGTGAGGGTAGCGGACCCTCCTACAATGAGCAGTTCTTC.

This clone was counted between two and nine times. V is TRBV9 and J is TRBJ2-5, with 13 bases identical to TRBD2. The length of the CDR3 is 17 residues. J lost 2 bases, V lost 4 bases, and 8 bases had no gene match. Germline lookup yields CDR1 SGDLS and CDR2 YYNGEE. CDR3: CASSPGLAGWGQETQYF. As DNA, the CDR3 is TGTGCCAGCAGCCCGGGACTAGCGGGATGGGGACAAGAGACCCAGTACTTC.

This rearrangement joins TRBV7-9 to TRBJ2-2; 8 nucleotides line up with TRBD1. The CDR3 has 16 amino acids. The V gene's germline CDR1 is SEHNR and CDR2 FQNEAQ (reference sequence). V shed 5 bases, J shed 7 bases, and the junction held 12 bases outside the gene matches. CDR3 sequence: CASSPYSDRADGELFF. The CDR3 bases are TGTGCCAGCAGCCCCTATTCGGACAGGGCGGACGGGGAGCTGTTTTTT.

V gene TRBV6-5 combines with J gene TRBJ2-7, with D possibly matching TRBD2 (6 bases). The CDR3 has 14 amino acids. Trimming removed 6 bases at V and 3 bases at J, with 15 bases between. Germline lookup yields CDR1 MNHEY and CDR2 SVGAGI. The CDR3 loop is CASRSGRMDYEQYF. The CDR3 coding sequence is TGTGCCAGCAGGTCGGGGAGGATGGACTACGAGCAGTACTTC.

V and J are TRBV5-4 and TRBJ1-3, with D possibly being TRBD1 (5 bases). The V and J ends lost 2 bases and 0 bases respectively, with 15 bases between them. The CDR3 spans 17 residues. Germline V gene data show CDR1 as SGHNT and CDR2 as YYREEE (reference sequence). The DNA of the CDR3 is TGTGCCAGCAGCTTTAGGGAACAGGCAAGCTCTGGAAACACCATATATTTT. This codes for CASSFREQASSGNTIYF. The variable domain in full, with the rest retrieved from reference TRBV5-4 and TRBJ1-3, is ETGVTQSPTHLIKTRGQQVTLRCSSQSGHNTVSWYQQALGQGPQFIFQYYREEENGRGNFPPRFSGLQFPNYSSELNVNALELDDSALYLCASSFREQASSGNTIYFGEGSWLTVV.